Following are 19 T cell receptor beta chains from one sample sequenced in a study of graft-versus-host responses after intestinal transplantation. Using immunoSEQ multiplex PCR, the repertoire was profiled, and TCRdb retains in-frame clones only, with some absent. The sample holds around 15,000 clones; about 80% are singletons and the top ten take roughly 18%. Graft material was processed, releasing intraepithelial and lamina propria lymphocytes. This sample comprised ileum tissue, obtained 104 days after intestinal transplant. The receptors were sampled from a human patient who received an intestinal transplant, so some T cells may come from the graft donor.

The V gene is TRBV7-2, the J gene TRBJ1-1; 7 bases are a match to TRBD1. CDR1 SGHTA and CDR2 FQGNSA come from the germline V gene. Trimming at V came to 5 bases and at J to 2 bases, leaving 8 bases not matched to a gene. This CDR3 has 15 amino acids. The CDR3 coding sequence is TGTGCCAGCAGCCCTAAGGGGGCCGGTAACACTGAAGCTTTCTTT. Its translation: CASSPKGAGNTEAFF.

The chain recombines TRBV27 with TRBJ2-3, with 8 bases lining up with TRBD2. CDR1 is MNHEY, CDR2 SMNVEV, per germline (reference sequence). The CDR3 covers 17 residues. With 0 bases clipped from V and 2 bases from J, the junction kept 7 bases outside the gene matches. The CDR3 loop is CASSLSWLLADTDTQYF. DNA of the CDR3: TGTGCCAGCAGTTTATCGTGGTTACTAGCGGACACAGATACGCAGTATTTT.

This chain links TRBV5-8 with TRBJ2-3; 7 bases match TRBD2. The CDR3 runs to 15 residues. Germline lookup yields CDR1 SGHTS and CDR2 YDEGEE. The ends lost 0 bases at V and 3 bases at J; junction bases unmatched: 4. CDR3 residues: CASSLAGGSTDTQYF. CDR3 nucleotide sequence: TGTGCCAGCAGCTTGGCCGGCGGGAGTACAGATACGCAGTATTTT.

The chain has TRBV5-6 and TRBJ1-2, with 9 bases matching TRBD1. CDR1 and CDR2 from the germline V gene are SGHDT and YYEEEE. V trimming: 0 bases; J trimming: 4 bases; junction bases outside the gene matches: 7. The CDR3 extends over 16 amino acids. DNA for the CDR3: TGTGCCAGCAGCTTGGGGACAGGGGAGTATGGCTATGGCTACACCTTC. Amino acids: CASSLGTGEYGYGYTF.

The gene calls are TRBV21-1 and TRBJ2-1; TRBD2 was called by the table and not checked on the DNA. TRBV21-1 is flagged as a pseudogene. The length of the CDR3 is 20 residues. The DNA for the CDR3 is TGTGCCAGCAGCAAAGGCAGGGAGGATGTTTGGAGGGCCTCTTCCAATGAGCAGTTCTTC. Translated, it gives CASSKGREDVWRASSNEQFF.

The chain has TRBV7-4 and TRBJ1-2; tentatively, D is TRBD1 (5 bases). This CDR3 has 16 residues. Looked up from germline, CDR1 is SGHVT and CDR2 is SQSDAQ. Trimming took 7 bases from V and 0 from J, leaving 18 bases between them. The CDR3 sequence is CASTPLQGPTNYGYTF. The CDR3 DNA follows: TGTGCCAGCACCCCCCTCCAGGGCCCAACTAACTATGGCTACACCTTC.

V and J are TRBV5-3 and TRBJ2-7; TRBD1 or TRBD2 may be the D gene (6 bases each). TRBV5-3 belongs to the ORF category, with a function that is uncertain. V was cut by 5 bases and J by 3 bases, with 18 bases left in between. The CDR3 runs to 15 residues. CDR3 loop: CARSMGGRVYYEQYF. CDR3 DNA: TGTGCCAGAAGTATGGGGGGCAGGGTTTACTACGAGCAGTACTTC.

The chain links TRBV7-2 to TRBJ2-1; a possible D gene is TRBD1 (7 bases). Germline loops: CDR1 SGHTA, CDR2 FQGNSA. V was pared by 2 bases and J by 9 bases, with 20 bases between. The CDR3 is 16 amino acids. CDR3 protein: CASSLIAPRQGGEQFF. The CDR3 DNA follows: TGTGCCAGCAGCTTAATTGCCCCCCGACAGGGAGGTGAGCAGTTCTTC. The whole variable domain, filled in from reference TRBV7-2 and TRBJ2-1, reads GAGVSQSPSNKVTEKGKDVELRCDPISGHTALYWYRQSLGQGLEFLIYFQGNSAPDKSGLPSDRFSAERTGGSVSTLTIQRTQQEDSAVYLCASSLIAPRQGGEQFFGPGTRLTVL.

The rearrangement uses TRBV6-1 and TRBJ2-5, with 9 positions matching TRBD1. The J call may be mistaken, given a closer DNA end match to TRBJ2-7. This CDR3 is 14 amino acids long. Per the germline V gene, CDR1 is MNHNS and CDR2 is SASEGT. This CDR3 reads CASSEGDRAYEQYF. The CDR3 DNA reads as TGTGCCAGCAGTGAAGGGGACAGGGCCTACGAGCAGTACTTC.

Concerning this clone itself: Relative to the germline gene, one junction end is altered; a read error may explain this. Other DNA sequences within the sample encode an identical CDR3. The rearrangement links TRBV6-5 to TRBJ2-7; D is ambiguous. The CDR3 loop spans 13 amino acids. Germline values: CDR1 MNHEY, CDR2 SVGAGI. The CDR3, as DNA: TGCGCCAGCAGCTCCCCTCTGTCCTACGAGCAGTACTTC. Its protein product is CASSSPLSYEQYF.

The J gene is TRBJ2-1, the V gene TRBV4-3; D is perhaps TRBD2 (6 bases). The CDR3 is 15 residues long. V was pared by 2 bases and J by 7 bases, with 15 bases between. The germline V gene has CDR1 LGHNA and CDR2 YSLEER. CDR3 DNA: TGCGCCAGCAGCCAACTTCAAGGAGGGTTAAATGAGCAGTTCTTC. Protein sequence: CASSQLQGGLNEQFF.

The chain couples TRBV30 to TRBJ2-2; D is perhaps TRBD1 or TRBD2 (5 bases each). V was trimmed by 2 bases and J by 0 bases, leaving 10 bases between them. This CDR3 region has 15 residues. CDR1 GTSNPN and CDR2 SVGIG come from the germline V gene (reference sequence). The CDR3 loop reads CAWSTGTSNTGELFF. CDR3 DNA: TGTGCCTGGAGTACCGGGACCTCGAACACCGGGGAGCTGTTTTTT.

The rearrangement uses TRBV18 and TRBJ2-3; TRBD2 matches at 11 bases. The V segment lost 3 bases and the J segment 6 bases; nucleotides outside the gene matches: 8. Germline lookup yields CDR1 KGHSH and CDR2 LQKENI. The CDR3 is 16 residues long. The CDR3 here is CASSPPGLAVSDTQYF. CDR3 in DNA: TGTGCCAGCTCACCCCCGGGACTAGCGGTTTCCGATACGCAGTATTTT.

The chain is built from TRBV15 and TRBJ2-5, with TRBD1 identical over 9 bases. Germline V lookup: CDR1 LNHNV, CDR2 YYDKDF (reference sequence). With V trimmed by 5 bases and J by 3 bases, 4 bases remained unmatched. The CDR3 sequence is 14 residues long. For the CDR3, the DNA is TGTGCCACCAGCCTACAGGGGGCAAAAGAGACCCAGTACTTC. Translated, it gives CATSLQGAKETQYF.

This clone came up a few times. The rearrangement links TRBV30 to TRBJ1-3, with 7 bases identical to TRBD1. Germline CDR1 is GTSNPN and CDR2 is SVGIG (reference sequence). Trimming at V came to 2 bases and at J to 4 bases, leaving 5 bases not matched to a gene. The CDR3 is made up of 14 amino acids. The CDR3 here is CAWSKGATGNTIYF. The CDR3 coding sequence is TGTGCCTGGAGTAAGGGGGCCACGGGAAACACCATATATTTT.

This rearrangement joins TRBV6-5 to TRBJ1-2; no definite D call. The length of the CDR3 is 12 residues. Trimming pared 9 bases from V and 4 bases from J, leaving 12 bases between. Germline V lookup: CDR1 MNHEY, CDR2 SVGAGI. DNA for the CDR3: TGTGCCAGTGGTCGGATTCCCTATGGCTACACCTTC. Translation gives CASGRIPYGYTF.

The V and J genes are TRBV28 and TRBJ2-3; maybe TRBD1 (6 bases). Trimming shortened V by 5 bases and J by 2 bases, and 29 bases separated the two germline ends. The CDR3 has 20 amino acids. The germline V gene encodes CDR1 MDHEN and CDR2 SYDVKM. CDR3 sequence (DNA): TGTGCCAGCAGTCGCGTCGGGTGGAGTCAGGGGTGGGCTCACACAGATACGCAGTATTTT. This gives the protein CASSRVGWSQGWAHTDTQYF. Based on the CDR3 plus reference TRBV28 and TRBJ2-3, the full variable domain is DVKVTQSSRYLVKRTGEKVFLECVQDMDHENMFWYRQDPGLGLRLIYFSYDVKMKEKGDIPEGYSVSREKKERFSLILESASTNQTSMYLCASSRVGWSQGWAHTDTQYFGPGTRLTVL.

This clone appeared once. The chain uses TRBV28 and TRBJ1-2; no firm D call. The CDR3 loop spans 10 amino acids. Germline loops: CDR1 MDHEN, CDR2 SYDVKM. V dropped 2 bases and J dropped 6 bases, with 1 base sitting between them. The CDR3 nucleotides read TGTGCCAGCAGTTTAAATGGCTACACCTTC. It specifies CASSLNGYTF.

V and J are TRBV7-2 and TRBJ1-1; D is unclear. Trimming stripped 5 bases from V and 1 base from J, with 8 bases between. The V gene's germline CDR1 is SGHTA and CDR2 FQGNSA. This CDR3 contains 13 residues. The CDR3 loop is CASSLRQNTEAFF. The CDR3, as DNA: TGTGCCAGCAGCCTTAGACAGAACACTGAAGCTTTCTTT.